These T cell receptor beta chains were read from a single sample in a study of PD-L1 blockade in urothelial cancer. Profiling relied on immunoSEQ multiplex PCR, and the TCRdb table lists in-frame clones only, not all of them. The repertoire has 15,000 to 20,000 clones, about 85% of them found once; the top ten carry 5.5% to 7%. Sequencing was performed on PBMCs, taken around atezolizumab (anti-PD-L1) treatment. These receptor sequences come from a man between 50 and 59 years old with urothelial cancer. Each CDR3 is given with its conserved first and last residue. The D gene is left open where the match is weak. Clone sizes are given selectively: once, few, many, or a class where the clone is expanded.

D gene	CDR3 length	clone size	V gene	J gene	CDR3 protein	CDR3 DNA
NA	13	NA	TRBV27	TRBJ2-7	CASSSLSGYEQYF	TGTGCCAGCAGCTCCCTCTCAGGCTACGAGCAGTACTTC
TRBD1	16	NA	TRBV30	TRBJ1-2	CAWSPRTGGGYYGYTF	TGTGCCTGGAGTCCGAGGACAGGGGGCGGATACTATGGCTACACCTTC
NA	14	NA	TRBV6-6	TRBJ1-5	CASRGAGSNQPQHF	TGTGCCAGCAGGGGCGCGGGCAGCAATCAGCCCCAGCATTTT
NA	16	once	TRBV7-9	TRBJ2-2	CASSSQVLAGTGELFF	TGTGCCAGCAGCTCCCAAGTATTAGCCGGCACCGGGGAGCTGTTTTTT
NA	17	NA	TRBV30	TRBJ1-3	CAWSVTRQRTSGNTIYF	TGTGCCTGGAGTGTGACTCGACAGCGCACCTCTGGAAACACCATATATTTT
TRBD2	15	NA	TRBV10-1	TRBJ2-3	CASSAGLADTDTQYF	TGCGCCAGCAGTGCGGGACTAGCGGACACAGATACGCAGTATTTT
TRBD2	18	NA	TRBV7-2	TRBJ2-1	CASSLDPTAGGSYNEQFF	TGTGCCAGCAGCTTAGACCCAACAGCGGGGGGTTCGTACAATGAGCAGTTCTTC
NA	13	NA	TRBV6-1	TRBJ1-1	CASRTRVDTEAFF	TGTGCCAGCAGGACGAGGGTAGACACTGAAGCTTTCTTT
NA	14	few	TRBV7-9	TRBJ1-5	CASSHERGSRLQHF	TGTGCCAGCAGCCATGAACGGGGGTCCCGGCTCCAGCATTTT
TRBD2	16	NA	TRBV14	TRBJ2-1	CASSTKAGSSYNEQFF	TGTGCCAGCAGCACTAAAGCGGGAAGCTCCTACAATGAGCAGTTCTTC
TRBD2	17	NA	TRBV5-1	TRBJ2-2	CASSLGLAGGSTGELFF	TGCGCCAGCAGCTTGGGACTAGCGGGAGGGAGCACCGGGGAGCTGTTTTTT
NA	14	NA	TRBV10-2	TRBJ2-1	CASSDGGVLNEQFF	TGCGCCAGCAGTGACGGCGGGGTGCTCAATGAGCAGTTCTTC
NA	12	few	TRBV5-6	TRBJ1-2	CASSLVQDGYTF	TGTGCCAGCAGCTTGGTACAGGATGGCTACACCTTC
TRBD1	13	NA	TRBV16	TRBJ2-7	CASSQGRGLEQYF	TGTGCCAGCAGCCAGGGCAGGGGGCTTGAGCAGTACTTC
TRBD2	16	NA	TRBV6-1	TRBJ2-1	CASSEAGGGGGQEQFF	TGTGCCAGCAGTGAAGCCGGAGGCGGGGGGGGCCAGGAGCAGTTCTTC
NA	13	NA	TRBV5-5	TRBJ2-7	CASSFTGYYEQYF	TGTGCCAGCAGCTTTACAGGGTACTACGAGCAGTACTTC
NA	14	NA	TRBV6-5	TRBJ1-2	CASSPGQIFYGYTF	TGTGCCAGCAGTCCCGGACAGATCTTCTATGGCTACACCTTC
TRBD2	13	once	TRBV14	TRBJ2-5	CASSQGLAGTQYF	TGTGCCAGCAGCCAAGGACTAGCAGGGACCCAGTACTTC
NA	17	NA	TRBV21-1	TRBJ2-3	CASSFHRPGLAGDTQYF	TGTGCCAGCAGCTTTCATAGGCCGGGACTAGCGGGGGATACGCAGTATTTT
TRBD2	14	NA	TRBV19	TRBJ2-5	CASSTSGGAETQYF	TGTGCCAGCTCAACTAGCGGGGGAGCTGAGACCCAGTACTTC